The rows below give T cell receptor beta chains drawn from one sample of a study of cytomegalovirus exposure and HLA in healthy donors. The protocol was immunoSEQ multiplex PCR, while the TCRdb copy is restricted to in-frame clones and leaves out a portion. There are 130,000 or so clones in the sample; about 8.6% occur only once, and approximately 6.6% lies in the top ten. The source material was PBMCs. Receptor source: a woman in her thirties or forties in good health and CMV-seropositive. Each CDR3 is given with its conserved first and last residue. The order of the fields is D gene, clone size, J gene, V gene, CDR3 DNA, CDR3 protein. The D gene is left open where the match is weak. Rows may omit the clone size; those that give it use once, few, many or a size class.

TRBD1	.	TRBJ2-7	TRBV6-1	TGTGCCAGCACACAACCGGGACAGGGGGCCTACGAGCAGTACTTC	CASTQPGQGAYEQYF
TRBD2	few	TRBJ2-3	TRBV27	TGTGCCAGCAGTTATAGGGGACCCGGGGGGGCTATTAGCACAGATACGCAGTATTTT	CASSYRGPGGAISTDTQYF
.	.	TRBJ2-2	TRBV28	TGTGCCAGCAGTTGGAGTCCGAACACCGGGGAGCTGTTTTTT	CASSWSPNTGELFF
.	once	TRBJ2-1	TRBV19	TGTGCCAGTACCGGAGGGACAGATCGCTACAATGAGCAGTTCTTC	CASTGGTDRYNEQFF
.	.	TRBJ2-3	TRBV6-1	TGTGCCAGCAGTGATGACCCTAGCGCAGATACGCAGTATTTT	CASSDDPSADTQYF
.	few	TRBJ2-2	TRBV30	TGTGCCTGGAGTGTACTTCGAGTTAACACCGGGGAGCTGTTTTTT	CAWSVLRVNTGELFF
.	.	TRBJ2-5	TRBV7-6	TGTGCCAGCAGCTTCAGGGGTCAAGAGACCCAGTACTTC	CASSFRGQETQYF
TRBD1	.	TRBJ2-7	TRBV15	TGTGCCACCAGCAGAGACCCCCTAACAGGGGGGAAATACTACGAGCAGTACTTC	CATSRDPLTGGKYYEQYF
TRBD2	.	TRBJ2-1	TRBV7-2	TGTGCCAGCAGCTTAAGCGGGGGGGCGGATGAGCAGTTCTTC	CASSLSGGADEQFF
TRBD1	.	TRBJ1-2	TRBV30	TGTGCCTGGACCCCAGGGACAGGATCAGGCTACACCTTC	CAWTPGTGSGYTF
.	.	TRBJ1-1	TRBV5-4	TGTGCCAGCAGCGCGGCACTGAACACTGAAGCTTTCTTT	CASSAALNTEAFF
TRBD1	few	TRBJ1-4	TRBV5-4	TGTGCCAGCAGCTTGGGGACAGGGGGCTTTGAAAAACTGTTTTTT	CASSLGTGGFEKLFF
.	.	TRBJ1-1	TRBV7-9	TGTGCCAGCAGCCCCCATGGACTCATGAACACTGAAGCTTTCTTT	CASSPHGLMNTEAFF
.	.	TRBJ1-1	TRBV5-1	TGCGCCAGCAGCTTGGGAGGGAACACTGAAGCTTTCTTT	CASSLGGNTEAFF
.	few	TRBJ1-6	TRBV7-6	TGTGCCAGCAGCTTTGGGGCAGAGAATAATTCACCCCTCCACTTT	CASSFGAENNSPLHF
.	.	TRBJ1-5	TRBV9	TGTGCCAGCAGCGCGGACAGTTATTCAGAACAGCCCCAGCATTTT	CASSADSYSEQPQHF